These T cell receptor beta chains were read from a single sample in a study of blood T cell repertoires in COVID-19. Sequencing used immunoSEQ multiplex PCR; TCRdb keeps in-frame clones, though not all of them. The profile covers about 15,000 clones, with 75% to 90% appearing a single time and around a third taken by the ten largest. Sequencing was done on a sample of peripheral blood. These receptors were taken from a man between 65 and 80 years old in a cohort sampled during active COVID-19. Both conserved end residues are part of each CDR3. The order of the fields is V gene, D gene, clone size, J gene, CDR3 DNA, CDR3 protein. D genes are given only for firm matches. A row's size may be missing; if present it is once, few, many or a size class.

V gene: TRBV7-2
D gene: TRBD2
clone size: medium-sized
J gene: TRBJ2-7
CDR3 DNA: TGTGCCAGCAGCCCAATAGCGGGAGTATTTGAGCAGTACTTC
CDR3 protein: CASSPIAGVFEQYF

V gene: TRBV9
D gene: TRBD2
clone size: -
J gene: TRBJ2-3
CDR3 DNA: TGTGCCAGCAGCACGGGAGGGCTATCAGATACGCAGTATTTT
CDR3 protein: CASSTGGLSDTQYF

V gene: TRBV6-5
D gene: -
clone size: -
J gene: TRBJ1-1
CDR3 DNA: TGTGCCAGCATCCCTTCAGGGGACACTGAAGCTTTCTTT
CDR3 protein: CASIPSGDTEAFF

V gene: TRBV11-3
D gene: TRBD1
clone size: few
J gene: TRBJ2-6
CDR3 DNA: TGTGCCAGCAGCCCCGGGACAGGGGTTTCTGGGGCCAACGTCCTGACTTTC
CDR3 protein: CASSPGTGVSGANVLTF

V gene: TRBV10-3
D gene: TRBD1
clone size: -
J gene: TRBJ2-2
CDR3 DNA: TGTGCCATCACCTCTGTCGAGAAGACAGGGGGCACCGGGGAGCTGTTTTTT
CDR3 protein: CAITSVEKTGGTGELFF

V gene: TRBV28
D gene: TRBD1
clone size: once
J gene: TRBJ2-7
CDR3 DNA: TGTGCCAGCAGTCCGGACAGGGGTGCGGGGAGCCGCTACGAGCAGTACTTC
CDR3 protein: CASSPDRGAGSRYEQYF

V gene: TRBV2
D gene: -
clone size: -
J gene: TRBJ2-7
CDR3 DNA: TGTGCCAGCAGTGAACAGCCCCGAGGAGGTCAGTACTTC
CDR3 protein: CASSEQPRGGQYF

V gene: TRBV29-1
D gene: -
clone size: -
J gene: TRBJ1-1
CDR3 DNA: TGCAGCGCCACCACAGGGCAGCTGGCTTTCTTT
CDR3 protein: CSATTGQLAFF

V gene: TRBV9
D gene: -
clone size: -
J gene: TRBJ2-3
CDR3 DNA: TGTGCCAGCAGCTCTTGGGACTCAGATACGCAGTATTTT
CDR3 protein: CASSSWDSDTQYF

V gene: TRBV6-5
D gene: TRBD2
clone size: -
J gene: TRBJ2-1
CDR3 DNA: TGTGCCAGCACCCTTAGCGGGATGAGTGACAATGAGCAGTTCTTC
CDR3 protein: CASTLSGMSDNEQFF

V gene: TRBV7-8
D gene: TRBD2
clone size: -
J gene: TRBJ2-7
CDR3 DNA: TGTGCCAGCCGGGCTAGCGGCCTCTACGAGCAGTACTTC
CDR3 protein: CASRASGLYEQYF

V gene: TRBV9
D gene: -
clone size: medium-sized
J gene: TRBJ1-5
CDR3 DNA: TGTGCCAGCGGGCAGAACAATCAGCCCCAGCATTTT
CDR3 protein: CASGQNNQPQHF

V gene: TRBV6-6
D gene: TRBD1
clone size: -
J gene: TRBJ2-1
CDR3 DNA: TGTGCCAGCAGTTACCCCCGACAGGGACGGGACAATGAGCAGTTCTTC
CDR3 protein: CASSYPRQGRDNEQFF

V gene: TRBV25-1
D gene: -
clone size: few
J gene: TRBJ1-1
CDR3 DNA: TGTGCCAGCAGTGTGTCAGGGATGTACACTGAAGCTTTCTTT
CDR3 protein: CASSVSGMYTEAFF

V gene: TRBV5-6
D gene: -
clone size: once
J gene: TRBJ1-3
CDR3 DNA: TGTGCCAGCAGCTTGACGGGTGCAGGAAACACCATATATTTT
CDR3 protein: CASSLTGAGNTIYF

V gene: TRBV2
D gene: TRBD2
clone size: -
J gene: TRBJ2-2
CDR3 DNA: TGTGCCAGCAGTGAGCGGACTAGCGGGATCATCGGGGAGCTGTTTTTT
CDR3 protein: CASSERTSGIIGELFF

V gene: TRBV6-4
D gene: TRBD1
clone size: -
J gene: TRBJ2-6
CDR3 DNA: TGTGCCTCGGGACAGGGGACTGGGGCCAACGTCCTGACTTTC
CDR3 protein: CASGQGTGANVLTF

V gene: TRBV20-1
D gene: TRBD1
clone size: -
J gene: TRBJ1-1
CDR3 DNA: TGCAGTGCTTTTACAGGGGGGGCTTTCTTT
CDR3 protein: CSAFTGGAFF

V gene: TRBV19
D gene: TRBD1
clone size: -
J gene: TRBJ2-7
CDR3 DNA: TGTGCCAGTAGTATATACGGCCACAGGGGAAACGAGCAGTACTTC
CDR3 protein: CASSIYGHRGNEQYF

V gene: TRBV6-4
D gene: TRBD2
clone size: -
J gene: TRBJ2-3
CDR3 DNA: TGTGCCAGCAGACTGACTAGCGGCACAGATACGCAGTATTTT
CDR3 protein: CASRLTSGTDTQYF

V gene: TRBV29-1
D gene: -
clone size: -
J gene: TRBJ2-1
CDR3 DNA: TGCAGCGTTGACCTCATTAACAGGCCCAATGAGCAGTTCTTC
CDR3 protein: CSVDLINRPNEQFF

V gene: TRBV3-1/TRBV3-2
D gene: TRBD2
clone size: -
J gene: TRBJ2-3
CDR3 DNA: TGTGCCAGCAGCCAAGAAGTTGGGAAGCTAGCGGAGATCAACACAGATACGCAGTATTTT
CDR3 protein: CASSQEVGKLAEINTDTQYF

V gene: TRBV6-2/TRBV6-3
D gene: -
clone size: -
J gene: TRBJ1-5
CDR3 DNA: TGTGCCAGCAGTTACAGCACCAATCAGCCCCAGCATTTT
CDR3 protein: CASSYSTNQPQHF

V gene: TRBV7-3
D gene: -
clone size: -
J gene: TRBJ2-2
CDR3 DNA: TGTGCCAGCAGACCTCAGGGTGACGGGGAGCTGTTTTTT
CDR3 protein: CASRPQGDGELFF

V gene: TRBV5-8
D gene: TRBD2
clone size: -
J gene: TRBJ2-1
CDR3 DNA: TGTGCCAGCAGCAAAAGACTAGCGGGAAACAATGAGCAGTTCTTC
CDR3 protein: CASSKRLAGNNEQFF

V gene: TRBV6-5
D gene: TRBD1
clone size: -
J gene: TRBJ2-3
CDR3 DNA: TGTGCCAGCAGTCCCTACAGGGGCGGCACAGATACGCAGTATTTT
CDR3 protein: CASSPYRGGTDTQYF

V gene: TRBV7-9
D gene: TRBD2
clone size: -
J gene: TRBJ2-1
CDR3 DNA: TGTGCCAGCAGCCCCGAGCGGGAGGGTCGCAATGAGCAGTTCTTC
CDR3 protein: CASSPEREGRNEQFF

V gene: TRBV10-3
D gene: TRBD1
clone size: -
J gene: TRBJ1-2
CDR3 DNA: TGTGCCATCAGGCCCTCTTTGACAGGGGGCGACGGCTACACCTTC
CDR3 protein: CAIRPSLTGGDGYTF

V gene: TRBV5-1
D gene: TRBD2
clone size: once
J gene: TRBJ2-3
CDR3 DNA: TGCGCCAGCAGCCCTAGGACTAGCGGAAGCAGCACAGATACGCAGTATTTT
CDR3 protein: CASSPRTSGSSTDTQYF

V gene: TRBV11-1
D gene: -
clone size: once
J gene: TRBJ2-2
CDR3 DNA: TGTGCCAGCAGCTCGAGGCCCACCGGGGAGCTGTTTTTT
CDR3 protein: CASSSRPTGELFF

V gene: TRBV5-1
D gene: TRBD2
clone size: -
J gene: TRBJ2-5
CDR3 DNA: TGCGCCAGCAGCTTGGGACTAGCGGGGGAGGGAGAGACCCAGTACTTC
CDR3 protein: CASSLGLAGEGETQYF

V gene: TRBV28
D gene: TRBD1
clone size: -
J gene: TRBJ1-2
CDR3 DNA: TGTGCCAGCAATTTAATACAGGGGGCGCGTGGCTACACCTTC
CDR3 protein: CASNLIQGARGYTF

V gene: TRBV6-1
D gene: -
clone size: once
J gene: TRBJ2-5
CDR3 DNA: TGTGCCAGCAGTGAAGTGGGGGGGCAGGGTAACATCCAAGAGACCCAGTACTTC
CDR3 protein: CASSEVGGQGNIQETQYF

V gene: TRBV5-5
D gene: -
clone size: -
J gene: TRBJ1-1
CDR3 DNA: TGTGCCAGCAGCTTCGGGAGTGGCACTGAAGCTTTCTTT
CDR3 protein: CASSFGSGTEAFF

V gene: TRBV18
D gene: TRBD1
clone size: -
J gene: TRBJ2-2
CDR3 DNA: TGTGCCAGCTCACCGGACAGGGGGCGCCCCACCGGGGAGCTGTTTTTT
CDR3 protein: CASSPDRGRPTGELFF

V gene: TRBV10-3
D gene: TRBD2
clone size: -
J gene: TRBJ2-1
CDR3 DNA: TGTGCCATCAGGACCCTTAGCGGGAGGGCCAATGAGCAGTTCTTC
CDR3 protein: CAIRTLSGRANEQFF

V gene: TRBV4-1
D gene: -
clone size: -
J gene: TRBJ1-2
CDR3 DNA: TGCGCCAGCAGCCCTGATCTCGGTCTACGTGGCTACACCTTC
CDR3 protein: CASSPDLGLRGYTF

V gene: TRBV6-5
D gene: -
clone size: -
J gene: TRBJ2-7
CDR3 DNA: TGTGCCAGCAGTCCGACAGAAGGGCGGGAGCAGTACTTC
CDR3 protein: CASSPTEGREQYF

V gene: TRBV9
D gene: -
clone size: few
J gene: TRBJ2-7
CDR3 DNA: TGTGCCAGCAGCGTAGAATCGGGAGCCCCCTACGAGCAGTACTTC
CDR3 protein: CASSVESGAPYEQYF